This T cell receptor beta chain was sequenced in a study of T cell responses to AZD1222 COVID-19 vaccine. General study points: Reportedly, close to half of spike-specific TCRs are directed against unmutated variant regions.

Worth noting for this clone: The antigen is unknown.

V shed 2 bases and J 3 bases; nucleotides not matched to a gene: 1. CDR1 and CDR2 from the germline V gene are GTSNPN and SVGIG (reference sequence). The CDR3 spans 13 residues. Profiled with immunoSEQ multiplex PCR; TCRdb holds only in-frame clones, not every one. This table holds 100,000 to 150,000 clones, approximately 89% found once. The sequences come from peripheral blood, collected 28 days after the second AZD1222 dose. The clonotype originates from an adult who received the AZD1222 COVID-19 vaccine. The gene calls are TRBV30 and TRBJ2-7; TRBD2 agrees at 10 bases. CDR3 loop: CAWSSSGGYEQYF. The CDR3 DNA follows: TGTGCCTGGAGTTCTAGCGGGGGCTACGAGCAGTACTTC.